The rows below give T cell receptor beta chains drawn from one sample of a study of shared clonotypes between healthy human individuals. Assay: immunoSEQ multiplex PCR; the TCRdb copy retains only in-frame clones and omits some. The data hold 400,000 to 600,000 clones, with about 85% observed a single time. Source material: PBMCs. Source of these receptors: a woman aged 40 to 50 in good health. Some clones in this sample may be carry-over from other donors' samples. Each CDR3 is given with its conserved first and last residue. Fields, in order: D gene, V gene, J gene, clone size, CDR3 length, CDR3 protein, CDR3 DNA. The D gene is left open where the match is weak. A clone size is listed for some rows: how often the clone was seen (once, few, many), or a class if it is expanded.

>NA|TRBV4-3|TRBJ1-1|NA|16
CASSQDRLGEYTEAFF
TGCGCCAGCAGCCAAGACCGACTGGGAGAGTACACTGAAGCTTTCTTT
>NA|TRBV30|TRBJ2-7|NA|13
CALTRDNPYEQYF
TGTGCCCTGACCCGGGACAACCCCTACGAGCAGTACTTC
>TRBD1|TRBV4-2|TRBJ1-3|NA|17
CASSQVYLTGAGNTIYF
TGTGCCAGCAGCCAAGTCTATTTGACAGGGGCTGGAAACACCATATATTTT
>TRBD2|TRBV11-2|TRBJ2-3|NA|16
CASSLDRLAGNVGQYF
TGTGCCAGCAGCTTAGATAGGCTAGCGGGAAATGTAGGGCAGTATTTT
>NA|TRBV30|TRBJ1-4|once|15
CAWSPLRVSNEKLFF
TGTGCCTGGAGTCCCCTCAGGGTTTCTAATGAAAAACTGTTTTTT
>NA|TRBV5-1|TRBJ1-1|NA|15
CASSLTGVMNTEAFF
TGCGCCAGCAGCTTAACAGGAGTCATGAACACTGAAGCTTTCTTT
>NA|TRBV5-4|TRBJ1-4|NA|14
CASSVQGGAGKLFF
TGTGCCAGCAGCGTTCAGGGTGGGGCTGGGAAACTGTTTTTT
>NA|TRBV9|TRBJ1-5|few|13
CASSLSINQPQHF
TGTGCCAGCAGCCTGTCGATTAATCAGCCCCAGCATTTT
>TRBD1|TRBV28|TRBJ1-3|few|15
CASSSPGQGVGTIYF
TGTGCCAGCAGTTCGCCGGGACAGGGGGTGGGCACCATATATTTT
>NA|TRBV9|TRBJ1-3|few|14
CASSVVESGNTIYF
TGTGCCAGCAGCGTAGTTGAGTCTGGAAACACCATATATTTT
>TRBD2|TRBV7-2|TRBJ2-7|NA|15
CASSLLYGTSAKQYF
TGTGCCAGCAGCTTACTATACGGGACTAGCGCAAAGCAGTACTTC
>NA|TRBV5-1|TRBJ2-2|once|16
CASSLGVGRNTGELFF
TGCGCCAGCAGCTTGGGAGTGGGTAGGAACACCGGGGAGCTGTTTTTT
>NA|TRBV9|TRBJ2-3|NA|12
CASSAQGNTQYF
TGTGCCAGCAGCGCACAGGGAAATACGCAGTATTTT
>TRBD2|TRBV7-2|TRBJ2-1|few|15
CASSLGGRAVDEQFF
TGTGCCAGCAGCTTAGGGGGGAGGGCCGTGGATGAGCAGTTCTTC
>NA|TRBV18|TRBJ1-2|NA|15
CASSPQRTDNYGYTF
TGTGCCAGCTCACCACAGCGGACCGATAACTATGGCTACACCTTC
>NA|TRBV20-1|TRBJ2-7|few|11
CSADRSYEQYF
TGCAGTGCAGACAGGTCCTACGAGCAGTACTTC
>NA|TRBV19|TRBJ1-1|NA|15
CASSILVTQNTEAFF
TGTGCCAGTAGTATCCTAGTGACACAGAACACTGAAGCTTTCTTT
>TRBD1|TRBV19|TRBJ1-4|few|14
CASNWGQQNEKLFF
TGTGCCAGTAATTGGGGACAGCAAAATGAAAAACTGTTTTTT
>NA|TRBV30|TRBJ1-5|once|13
CAWSRGEGQPQHF
TGTGCCTGGAGTCGAGGGGAGGGCCAGCCCCAGCATTTT
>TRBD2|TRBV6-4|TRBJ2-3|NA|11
CASRAGATQYF
TGTGCCAGCAGAGCGGGAGCTACGCAGTATTTT
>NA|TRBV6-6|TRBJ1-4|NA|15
CASSYKGSTNEKLFF
TGTGCCAGCAGTTACAAGGGCTCAACTAATGAAAAACTGTTTTTT
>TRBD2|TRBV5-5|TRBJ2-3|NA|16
CASSLLAGGPSDTQYF
TGTGCCAGCAGCTTACTAGCGGGAGGGCCCTCAGATACGCAGTATTTT
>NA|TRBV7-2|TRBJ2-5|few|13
CASSRKSQETQYF
TGTGCCAGCAGCCGGAAGTCCCAAGAGACCCAGTACTTC
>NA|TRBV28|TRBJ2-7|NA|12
CASSHDSYEQYF
TGTGCCAGCAGCCATGACAGTTACGAGCAGTACTTC
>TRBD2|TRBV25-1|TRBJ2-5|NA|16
CASSELAGTYQETQYF
TGTGCCAGCAGTGAACTAGCGGGGACGTACCAAGAGACCCAGTACTTC
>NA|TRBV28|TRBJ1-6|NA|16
CASSSLDSSYNSPLHF
TGTGCCAGCAGTTCCCTTGATAGCTCCTATAATTCACCCCTCCACTTT
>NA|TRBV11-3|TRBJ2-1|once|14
CASSSYGIYNEQFF
TGTGCCAGCAGCTCGTACGGGATCTACAATGAGCAGTTCTTC
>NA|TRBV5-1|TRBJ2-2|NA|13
CASSVRSDGELFF
TGCGCCAGCAGCGTTAGGTCAGACGGGGAGCTGTTTTTT
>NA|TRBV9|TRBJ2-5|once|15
CASSVDPLAGGTQYF
TGTGCCAGCAGCGTAGATCCGCTAGCTGGAGGGACCCAGTACTTC
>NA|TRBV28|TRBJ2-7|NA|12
CASSFVPYEQYF
TGTGCCAGCAGTTTCGTCCCCTACGAGCAGTACTTC
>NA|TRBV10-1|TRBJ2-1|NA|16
CASSEFLVTGNGEQFF
TGCGCCAGCAGTGAGTTCCTAGTTACGGGAAATGGTGAGCAGTTCTTC
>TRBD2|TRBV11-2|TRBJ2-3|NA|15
CASSFSGKVADTQYF
TGTGCCAGCAGCTTTAGCGGGAAGGTGGCAGATACGCAGTATTTT
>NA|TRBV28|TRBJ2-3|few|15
CASSLMGLGTDTQYF
TGTGCCAGCAGTTTAATGGGACTGGGCACAGATACGCAGTATTTT
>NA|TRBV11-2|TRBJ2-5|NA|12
CASSNNRETQYF
TGTGCCAGCAGCAACAACAGAGAGACCCAGTACTTC
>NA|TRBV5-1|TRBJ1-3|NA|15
CASTLSSGVGNTIYF
TGCGCCAGCACGCTGTCGTCAGGGGTTGGAAACACCATATATTTT
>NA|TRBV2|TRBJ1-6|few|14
CASSENRVVSPLHF
TGTGCCAGCAGTGAGAACAGGGTTGTTTCACCCCTCCACTTT
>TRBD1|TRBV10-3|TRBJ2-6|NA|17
CAINTGTGASGANVLTF
TGTGCCATCAACACCGGGACAGGGGCTTCTGGGGCCAACGTCCTGACTTTC
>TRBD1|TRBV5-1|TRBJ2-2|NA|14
CASSLQDRGWELFF
TGCGCCAGCAGCTTACAGGACAGGGGTTGGGAGCTGTTTTTT
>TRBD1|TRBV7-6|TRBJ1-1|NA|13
CASLGQPNTEAFF
TGTGCCAGCTTGGGACAGCCGAACACTGAAGCTTTCTTT
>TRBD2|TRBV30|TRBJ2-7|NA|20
CAWSPSPGHRVGTRGYEQYF
TGTGCCTGGAGCCCAAGTCCGGGACACAGGGTTGGGACTAGAGGGTACGAGCAGTACTTC
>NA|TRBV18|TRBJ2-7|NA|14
CASSPAGRPNEQYF
TGTGCCAGCTCACCTGCAGGGAGACCCAACGAGCAGTACTTC
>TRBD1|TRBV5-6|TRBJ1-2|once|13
CASSWTGANGYTF
TGTGCCAGCAGCTGGACAGGGGCCAATGGCTACACCTTC
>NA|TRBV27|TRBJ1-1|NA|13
CASSPSMNTEAFF
TGTGCCAGCAGTCCGTCCATGAACACTGAAGCTTTCTTT
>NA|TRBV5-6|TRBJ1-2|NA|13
CASTDKSNYGYTF
TGTGCCAGCACCGACAAATCTAACTATGGCTACACCTTC
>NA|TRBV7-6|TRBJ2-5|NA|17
CASSLERGGQGKETQYF
TGTGCCAGCAGCTTAGAGCGGGGGGGACAGGGCAAAGAGACCCAGTACTTC
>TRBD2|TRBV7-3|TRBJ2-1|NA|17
CASSLRGGLAGVREQFF
TGTGCCAGCAGCCTCCGGGGCGGACTAGCGGGAGTACGTGAGCAGTTCTTC